Listed here are 25 T cell receptor beta chains from one sample, sequenced in a study of vaccination and CD4 T cells after COVID-19. Their recognized antigens are unknown. The Oncomine TCR Beta short-read assay was what sequenced the DNA obtained from cultured CD4+ T cells. TCRdb used MiXCR to reprocess the PCR reads, holding one entry per CDR3 protein. The sample holds more than 15,000 distinct CDR3 sequences, approximately 58% seen once. Regarding treatment: approximately 10-day PBMC culture with coronavirus spike peptide pools or control peptides (ViraFEST assay). The sample was cultured CD4+ T cells from blood, taken after SARS-CoV-2 vaccination. Receptors were obtained from a human donor with COVID-19.

This clonotype was seen a handful of times. V is TRBV30 and J is TRBJ1-2; D possibly corresponds to TRBD1 (5 bases). The CDR3 has 12 residues. Germline CDR1 is GTSNPN and CDR2 is SVGIG (reference sequence). V was cut by 5 bases and J by 7 bases, with 14 bases left in between. The CDR3 DNA is TGTGCCTGGTATTTCGGGGGGTTTGGCTACACCTTC. Translation gives CAWYFGGFGYTF.

This clonotype showed up just a few times. The chain employs TRBV28 and TRBJ1-6; D is unclear. The CDR3 extends over 12 amino acids. CDR1 and CDR2 (germline): MDHEN, SYDVKM. The V gene lost 5 bases and the J gene lost 9 bases, with 8 bases spanning the gap. The CDR3 nucleotides read TGTGCCAGCAGTACGGAGAGTTCACCCCTCCACTTT. It encodes CASSTESSPLHF.

The chain is built from TRBV28 and TRBJ2-5, with a tentative D call TRBD1 (6 bases). This CDR3 is built from 15 residues. V shed 5 bases and J shed 5 bases, with 18 bases lying between them. The V gene's germline CDR1 is MDHEN and CDR2 SYDVKM. The CDR3 spells CASSTRAGARETQYF. DNA of the CDR3: TGTGCCAGCAGTACGAGGGCAGGGGCACGGGAGACCCAGTACTTC.

The V gene is TRBV20-1, the J gene TRBJ2-1; the D gene is possibly TRBD1 (5 bases). Trimming stripped 2 bases from V and 8 bases from J, with 10 bases between. CDR1 and CDR2 from the germline V gene are DFQATT and SNEGSKA (reference sequence). This CDR3 region has 12 residues. The CDR3 DNA sequence: TGCAGTGCTAGAATCGCAGGGTATGAGCAGTTCTTC. This sequence encodes CSARIAGYEQFF.

This clonotype has just a few counts. The V call is TRBV7-8, the J call TRBJ2-3; no clear D gene. V lost 4 bases and J 5 bases, leaving 7 bases between the germline ends. CDR1 and CDR2 from the germline V gene are SGHVS and FQNEAQ. This CDR3 region has 12 residues. This chain's CDR3 is CASSSEVDTQYF. CDR3 nucleotide sequence: TGTGCCAGCAGCTCGGAAGTAGATACGCAGTATTTT.

This clonotype was counted only a few times. The chain recombines TRBV5-1 with TRBJ1-1; D not resolved. The CDR3 is 15 amino acids. V was cut by 0 bases and J by 6 bases, with 15 bases left in between. Germline V gene data show CDR1 as SGHRS and CDR2 as YFSETQ. CDR3: CASSLEGIKVAEAFF. The CDR3 coding sequence is TGCGCCAGCAGCTTGGAAGGGATCAAGGTAGCTGAAGCTTTCTTT.

The chain carries TRBV19 and TRBJ2-1, with D perhaps matching TRBD1 (6 bases). The CDR3 covers 14 residues. Germline CDR1 LNHDA, CDR2 SQIVND (reference sequence). Trimming stripped 7 bases from V and 8 bases from J, with 18 bases between. CDR3: CASTTGFQSDEQFF. CDR3 bases: TGTGCCAGTACCACAGGGTTCCAGAGCGATGAGCAGTTCTTC.

This clonotype was seen a handful of times. The rearrangement joins TRBV11-2 to TRBJ2-5; D might be TRBD1 or TRBD2, each matching 5 bases. The CDR3 contains 14 residues. V lost 5 bases and J 5 bases, leaving 15 bases between the germline ends. CDR1 is SGHAT, CDR2 FQNNGV, per germline. DNA of the CDR3: TGTGCCAGCAGCCATGGAAGAGGGGTCGAGACCCAGTACTTC. Protein: CASSHGRGVETQYF.

There are a few counts of this clonotype. The chain uses TRBV6-2 or TRBV6-3 and TRBJ1-5; 8 positions match TRBD1. The CDR3 runs to 18 residues. Per germline, CDR1 MNHEY and CDR2 SVGEGT. Trimming cost V 3 bases and J 2 bases; bases outside gene matches: 12. CDR3 sequence reads: CASSYDPDRGGGNQPQHF. Written as DNA, the CDR3 is TGTGCCAGCAGTTATGATCCCGACAGGGGAGGTGGCAATCAGCCCCAGCATTTT.

The chain links TRBV20-1 to TRBJ2-3, with TRBD2 matching 7 bases. After removal of 8 bases from V and 3 bases from J, the junction contained 8 bases not matched to a gene. Germline V gene data show CDR1 as DFQATT and CDR2 as SNEGSKA (reference sequence). The CDR3 length is 13 residues. In DNA, the CDR3 is TGCAGTCCACCGACGGGGGGAACAGATACGCAGTATTTT. Protein product: CSPPTGGTDTQYF.

This clonotype was observed once. Relative to the germline gene, one junction end is altered; a read error may explain this. J is TRBJ1-5 and V is TRBV20-1, with a weak D call TRBD1 (5 bases). The CDR3 consists of 15 residues. Looked up from germline, CDR1 is DFQATT and CDR2 is SNEGSKA (reference sequence). The CDR3 coding sequence is TGCAGTGCTCGTTTTGGGACGGGACCAAATCGGCCCCAGCATTTT. Translating gives CSARFGTGPNRPQHF.

The chain couples TRBV20-1 to TRBJ2-3; D is unresolved. Germline V gene lookup returns CDR1 DFQATT and CDR2 SNEGSKA (reference sequence). V lost 6 bases and J 0 bases, leaving 16 bases between the germline ends. The CDR3 sequence is 15 residues long. CDR3 region: CSAPNPFISTDTQYF. Here the CDR3 DNA reads TGCAGTGCCCCGAACCCATTTATTAGCACAGATACGCAGTATTTT.

A note on this clonotype: One junction end disagrees with the germline gene, perhaps due to a read error. CDR3 residues: CASSLAGHPPEAFF. CDR3 sequence (DNA): TGTGCCAGCAGTTTAGCGGGACATCCTCCTGAAGCTTTCTTT. The rearrangement joins TRBV7-2 to TRBJ1-1, with a tentative D call TRBD1 (6 bases). In germline, CDR1 is SGHTA, CDR2 FQGNSA. The CDR3 is 14 amino acids.

This sequence joins TRBV12-3 or TRBV12-4 and TRBJ1-5; a possible D gene is TRBD1 (5 bases). The CDR3 sequence is 14 residues long. Trimming cost V 7 bases and J 3 bases, with 13 bases left between them. The CDR3: CASTGTNHNQPQHF. Written as DNA, the CDR3 is TGTGCCAGCACCGGGACGAACCACAATCAGCCCCAGCATTTT.

The chain has TRBV5-1 and TRBJ2-5, with 8 bases fitting TRBD2. The CDR3 is 15 amino acids. CDR1 and CDR2 (germline): SGHRS, YFSETQ. V shed 4 bases and J 1 base; nucleotides not matched to a gene: 6. The CDR3 DNA follows: TGCGCCAGCAGCGGCACGGGGGGGCCCCAAGAGACCCAGTACTTC. Protein: CASSGTGGPQETQYF.

This clonotype was picked up a small number of times. The chain combines TRBV6-5 with TRBJ1-5; D gene unclear. Germline CDR1 reads MNHEY; CDR2 reads SVGAGI. Trimming removed 4 bases from V and 3 bases from J, with 7 bases in between. The CDR3 sequence is 13 residues long. The CDR3 is CASSSTSNQPQHF. The CDR3 DNA follows: TGTGCCAGCAGTTCAACGTCCAATCAGCCCCAGCATTTT.

The J gene is TRBJ2-3, the V gene TRBV27; 8 bases agree with TRBD2. The CDR3 runs 15 residues. Germline values: CDR1 MNHEY, CDR2 SMNVEV (reference sequence). V trimming: 4 bases; J trimming: 2 bases; junction bases outside the gene matches: 5. This CDR3 is CASSSSGHNTDTQYF. The CDR3 DNA follows: TGTGCCAGCAGTTCTAGCGGGCATAACACAGATACGCAGTATTTT.

This rearrangement joins TRBV28 to TRBJ2-3, with D possibly called TRBD1 or TRBD2 (6 bases each). V gave up 2 bases and J gave up 5 bases, with 14 bases separating them. The CDR3 length is 15 residues. CDR1 MDHEN and CDR2 SYDVKM come from the germline V gene. CDR3 in DNA: TGTGCCAGCAGTTTAGGAGGGGGTGCGAAAGATACGCAGTATTTT. This translates into CASSLGGGAKDTQYF.

The chain employs TRBV27 and TRBJ2-7, with 8 bases lining up with TRBD2. The trim removed 4 bases at V and 1 base at J, leaving 9 bases unmatched. CDR1 is MNHEY and CDR2 is SMNVEV in the germline V gene (reference sequence). The CDR3 extends over 16 amino acids. CDR3 DNA: TGTGCCAGCAGTTCAACGGGGGGGACGGGGTCCTACGAGCAGTACTTC. Encoded protein: CASSSTGGTGSYEQYF.

The sample holds a few counts of this clonotype. The chain uses TRBV20-1 and TRBJ2-7, with 10 bases fitting TRBD2. V lost 6 bases to trimming and J lost 5 bases; unmatched junction nucleotides: 4. Germline CDR1 DFQATT, CDR2 SNEGSKA (reference sequence). The CDR3 contains 12 residues. CDR3 DNA sequence: TGCAGTGCAAAGCGGGGGGGTAACGAGCAGTACTTC. Encoded protein: CSAKRGGNEQYF.

CDR3 sequence reads: CASTNTGENTIYF. CDR3 sequence (DNA): TGTGCCAGCACCAATACGGGGGAAAACACCATATATTTT. The chain joins TRBV28 to TRBJ1-3; possible D gene TRBD1, 5 bases. The CDR3 is 13 amino acids. V lost 7 bases, J lost 6 bases, and 13 bases lay in between. In germline, CDR1 is MDHEN, CDR2 SYDVKM.

This clonotype appeared a few times. The rearrangement joins TRBV6-1 to TRBJ1-1; D may be TRBD1 (6 bases). This CDR3 contains 16 residues. V dropped 6 bases and J dropped 0 bases, with 17 bases sitting between them. Germline lookup yields CDR1 MNHNS and CDR2 SASEGT. The DNA for the CDR3 is TGTGCCAGCAGCTTACCTCGGACAGACCTGAACACTGAAGCTTTCTTT. Amino acids: CASSLPRTDLNTEAFF.

The chain links TRBV20-1 to TRBJ2-3, with TRBD1 identical over 7 bases. CDR1 is DFQATT and CDR2 is SNEGSKA in the germline V gene (reference sequence). V shed 5 bases and J 0 bases; nucleotides not matched to a gene: 5. The CDR3 length is 14 residues. The CDR3 nucleotides read TGCAGTGCTCCCCCGGGACAGAGCACAGATACGCAGTATTTT. It specifies CSAPPGQSTDTQYF.

In nucleotides, the CDR3 is TGTGCCAGCTCACTTGATGGGGATTCACCCCTCCACTTT. Protein product: CASSLDGDSPLHF. The rearrangement links TRBV18 to TRBJ1-6; D gene uncertain. V was cut by 4 bases and J by 8 bases, with 9 bases left in between. Per germline, CDR1 KGHSH and CDR2 LQKENI. The CDR3 is made up of 13 amino acids.

The genes are TRBV11-3 and TRBJ2-5; D might be TRBD2 (6 bases). This CDR3 spans 18 amino acids. Germline values: CDR1 SGHNT, CDR2 YENEEA. Trimming took 0 bases from V and 1 from J, leaving 18 bases between them. CDR3 sequence: CASSLDGGFSMIQETQYF. The CDR3 DNA is TGTGCCAGCAGCTTAGATGGGGGGTTTAGCATGATCCAAGAGACCCAGTACTTC.